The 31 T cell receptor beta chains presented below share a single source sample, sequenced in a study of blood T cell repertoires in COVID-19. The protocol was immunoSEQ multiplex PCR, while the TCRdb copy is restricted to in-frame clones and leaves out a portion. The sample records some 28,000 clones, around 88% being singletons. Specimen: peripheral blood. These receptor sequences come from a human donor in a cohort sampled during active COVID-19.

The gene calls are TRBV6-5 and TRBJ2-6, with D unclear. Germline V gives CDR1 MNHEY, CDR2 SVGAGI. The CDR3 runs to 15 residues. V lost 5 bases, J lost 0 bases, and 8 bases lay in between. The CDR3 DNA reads TGTGCCAGCAGTACAGTGAGCTCTGGGGCCAACGTCCTGACTTTC. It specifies CASSTVSSGANVLTF.

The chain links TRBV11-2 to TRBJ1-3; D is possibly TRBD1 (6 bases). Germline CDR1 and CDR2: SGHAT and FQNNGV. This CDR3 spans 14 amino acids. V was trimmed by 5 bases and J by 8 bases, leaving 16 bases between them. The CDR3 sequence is CASSKGTIYDTIYF. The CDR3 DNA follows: TGTGCCAGCAGCAAAGGGACAATCTACGACACCATATATTTT.

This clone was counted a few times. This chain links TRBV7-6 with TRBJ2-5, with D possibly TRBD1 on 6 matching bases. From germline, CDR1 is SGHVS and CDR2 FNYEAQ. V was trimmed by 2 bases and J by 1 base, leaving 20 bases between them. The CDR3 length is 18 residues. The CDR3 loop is CASSLQGSLAQGQETQYF. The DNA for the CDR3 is TGTGCCAGCAGCTTACAGGGGAGCCTAGCTCAAGGCCAAGAGACCCAGTACTTC.

CDR3 protein: CASSPRGGSVNTEAFF. CDR3 bases: TGCGCCAGCAGCCCCCGGGGGGGGTCTGTGAACACTGAAGCTTTCTTT. The chain uses TRBV5-1 and TRBJ1-1, with a weak D call TRBD1 (5 bases). CDR1 is SGHRS, CDR2 YFSETQ, per germline. V lost 4 bases to trimming and J lost 0 bases, with 16 bases between them. This CDR3 region has 16 residues.

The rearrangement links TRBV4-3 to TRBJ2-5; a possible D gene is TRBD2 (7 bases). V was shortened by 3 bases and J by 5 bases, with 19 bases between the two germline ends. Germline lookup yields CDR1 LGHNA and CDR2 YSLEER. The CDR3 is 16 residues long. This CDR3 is CASSQSSGKGGETQYF. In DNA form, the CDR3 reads TGCGCCAGCAGCCAGTCCAGCGGGAAGGGGGGCGAGACCCAGTACTTC.

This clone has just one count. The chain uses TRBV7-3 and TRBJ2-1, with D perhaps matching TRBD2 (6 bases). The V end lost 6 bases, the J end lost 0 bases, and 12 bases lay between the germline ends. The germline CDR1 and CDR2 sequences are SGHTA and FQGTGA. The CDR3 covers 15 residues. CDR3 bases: TGTGCCAGCAGTTTCAATAGCGGCTCCTACAATGAGCAGTTCTTC. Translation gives CASSFNSGSYNEQFF.

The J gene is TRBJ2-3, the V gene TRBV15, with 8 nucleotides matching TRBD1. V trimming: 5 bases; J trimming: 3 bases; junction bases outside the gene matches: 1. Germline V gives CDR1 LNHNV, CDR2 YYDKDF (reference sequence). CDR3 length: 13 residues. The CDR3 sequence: CATSGQGTDTQYF. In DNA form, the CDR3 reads TGTGCCACCAGCGGACAGGGTACAGATACGCAGTATTTT.

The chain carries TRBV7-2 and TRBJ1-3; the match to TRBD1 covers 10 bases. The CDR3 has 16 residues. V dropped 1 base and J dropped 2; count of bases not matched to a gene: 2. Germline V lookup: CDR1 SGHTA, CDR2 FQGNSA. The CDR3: CASSLVGTGAGNTIYF. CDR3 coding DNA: TGTGCCAGCAGCTTAGTAGGGACAGGGGCTGGAAACACCATATATTTT.

The CDR3 sequence is CASSSPRGQGRNEQFF. The CDR3 DNA reads as TGTGCCAGCAGCTCTCCTAGGGGACAGGGGAGGAATGAGCAGTTCTTC. The chain uses TRBV5-6 and TRBJ2-1, with 10 bases lining up with TRBD1. The V gene's germline CDR1 is SGHDT and CDR2 YYEEEE. CDR3 length equals 16 residues. Trimming removed 3 bases from V and 7 bases from J; junction bases left unmatched: 10.

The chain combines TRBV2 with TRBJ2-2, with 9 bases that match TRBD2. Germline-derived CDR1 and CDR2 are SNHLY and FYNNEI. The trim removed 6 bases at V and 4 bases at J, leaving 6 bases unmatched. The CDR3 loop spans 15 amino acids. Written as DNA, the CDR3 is TGTGCCAGCAGAGTGTCAGCGGGGGGCACCGGGGAGCTGTTTTTT. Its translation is CASRVSAGGTGELFF.

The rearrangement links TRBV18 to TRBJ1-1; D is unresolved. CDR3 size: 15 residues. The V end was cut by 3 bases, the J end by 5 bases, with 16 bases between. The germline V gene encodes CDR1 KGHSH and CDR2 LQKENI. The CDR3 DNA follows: TGTGCCAGCTCACCCCCACGGACTCTAGGGACTGAAGCTTTCTTT. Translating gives CASSPPRTLGTEAFF.

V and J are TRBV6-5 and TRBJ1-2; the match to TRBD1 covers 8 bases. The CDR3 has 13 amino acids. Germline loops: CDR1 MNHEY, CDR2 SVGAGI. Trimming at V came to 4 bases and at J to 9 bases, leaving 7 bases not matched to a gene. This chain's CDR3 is CASSSYGQGRYTF. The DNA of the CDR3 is TGTGCCAGCAGTTCCTACGGACAGGGCCGCTACACCTTC.

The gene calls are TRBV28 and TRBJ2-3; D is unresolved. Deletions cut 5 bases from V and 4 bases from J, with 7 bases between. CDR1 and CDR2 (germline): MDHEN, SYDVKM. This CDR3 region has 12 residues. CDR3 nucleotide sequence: TGTGCCAGCAGTATTGTAGCAGATACGCAGTATTTT. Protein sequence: CASSIVADTQYF. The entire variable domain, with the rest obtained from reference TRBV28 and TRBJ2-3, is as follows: DVKVTQSSRYLVKRTGEKVFLECVQDMDHENMFWYRQDPGLGLRLIYFSYDVKMKEKGDIPEGYSVSREKKERFSLILESASTNQTSMYLCASSIVADTQYFGPGTRLTVL.

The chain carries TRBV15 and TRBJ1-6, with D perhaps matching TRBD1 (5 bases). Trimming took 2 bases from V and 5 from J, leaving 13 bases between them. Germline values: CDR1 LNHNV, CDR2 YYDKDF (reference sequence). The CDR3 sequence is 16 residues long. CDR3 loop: CATSRTMGLNNSPLHF. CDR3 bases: TGTGCCACCAGCAGAACTATGGGACTGAATAATTCACCCCTCCACTTT.

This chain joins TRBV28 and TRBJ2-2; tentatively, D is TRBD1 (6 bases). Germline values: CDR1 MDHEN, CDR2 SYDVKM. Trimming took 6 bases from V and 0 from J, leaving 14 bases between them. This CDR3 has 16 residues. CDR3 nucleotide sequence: TGTGCCAGCAGCCTAGGACAGCAGTCGAACACCGGGGAGCTGTTTTTT. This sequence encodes CASSLGQQSNTGELFF. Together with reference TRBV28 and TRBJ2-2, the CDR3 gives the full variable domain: DVKVTQSSRYLVKRTGEKVFLECVQDMDHENMFWYRQDPGLGLRLIYFSYDVKMKEKGDIPEGYSVSREKKERFSLILESASTNQTSMYLCASSLGQQSNTGELFFGEGSRLTVL.

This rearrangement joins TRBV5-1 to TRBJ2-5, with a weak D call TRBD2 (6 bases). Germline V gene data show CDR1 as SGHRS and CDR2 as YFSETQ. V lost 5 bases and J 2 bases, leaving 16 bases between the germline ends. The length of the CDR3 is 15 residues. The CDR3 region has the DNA TGCGCCAGCAGTATTGGAGGGAGTGGGCAAGAGACCCAGTACTTC. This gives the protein CASSIGGSGQETQYF.

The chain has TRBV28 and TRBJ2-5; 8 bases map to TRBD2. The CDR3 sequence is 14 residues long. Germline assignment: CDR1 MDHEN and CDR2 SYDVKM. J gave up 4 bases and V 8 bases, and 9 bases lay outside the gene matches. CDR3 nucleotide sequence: TGTGCCAGCTATCAGGGCGCGGGGGGAGAGACCCAGTACTTC. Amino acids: CASYQGAGGETQYF.

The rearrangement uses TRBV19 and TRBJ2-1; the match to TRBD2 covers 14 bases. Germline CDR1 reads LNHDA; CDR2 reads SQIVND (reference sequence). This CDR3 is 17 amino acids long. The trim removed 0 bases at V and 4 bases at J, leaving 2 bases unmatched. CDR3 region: CASSIDRTSGGYNEQFF. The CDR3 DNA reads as TGTGCCAGTAGTATAGATCGGACTAGCGGGGGGTACAATGAGCAGTTCTTC. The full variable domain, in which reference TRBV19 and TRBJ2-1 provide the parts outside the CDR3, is DGGITQSPKYLFRKEGQNVTLSCEQNLNHDAMYWYRQDPGQGLRLIYYSQIVNDFQKGDIAEGYSVSREKKESFPLTVTSAQKNPTAFYLCASSIDRTSGGYNEQFFGPGTRLTVL.

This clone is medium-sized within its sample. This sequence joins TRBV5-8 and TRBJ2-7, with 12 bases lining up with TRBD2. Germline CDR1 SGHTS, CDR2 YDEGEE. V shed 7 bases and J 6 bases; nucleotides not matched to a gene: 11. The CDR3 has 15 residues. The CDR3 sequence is CASQPGTSGSLEQYF. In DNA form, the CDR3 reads TGTGCCAGCCAACCAGGGACTAGCGGGTCTCTCGAGCAGTACTTC.

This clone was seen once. The CDR3 sequence: CATTQLIGNTIYF. The CDR3 DNA reads TGTGCCACCACTCAACTGATTGGAAACACCATATATTTT. The chain employs TRBV6-5 and TRBJ1-3; D gene uncertain. V gave up 10 bases and J gave up 3 bases, with 13 bases separating them. Germline V gives CDR1 MNHEY, CDR2 SVGAGI. The CDR3 consists of 13 residues.

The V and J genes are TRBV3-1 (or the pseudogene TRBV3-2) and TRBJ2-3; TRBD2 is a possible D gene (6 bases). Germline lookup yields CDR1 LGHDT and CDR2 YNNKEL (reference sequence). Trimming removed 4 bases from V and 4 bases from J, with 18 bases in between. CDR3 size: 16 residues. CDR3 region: CASSPPLLARSDTQYF. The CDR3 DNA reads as TGTGCCAGCAGCCCTCCCCTCCTAGCGAGGTCAGATACGCAGTATTTT.

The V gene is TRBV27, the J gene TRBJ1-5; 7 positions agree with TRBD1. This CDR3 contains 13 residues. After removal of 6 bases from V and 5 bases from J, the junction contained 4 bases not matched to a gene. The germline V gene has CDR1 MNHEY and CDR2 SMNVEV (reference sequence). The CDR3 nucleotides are TGTGCCAGCAGCGACAGGGTTGATCAGCCCCAGCATTTT. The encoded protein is CASSDRVDQPQHF.

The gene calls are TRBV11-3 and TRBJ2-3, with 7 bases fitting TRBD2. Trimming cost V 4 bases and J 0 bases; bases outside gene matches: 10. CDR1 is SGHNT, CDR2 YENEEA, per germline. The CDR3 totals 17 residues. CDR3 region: CASSYPTSRPSTDTQYF. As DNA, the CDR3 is TGTGCCAGCAGCTACCCGACTAGCCGACCTAGCACAGATACGCAGTATTTT.

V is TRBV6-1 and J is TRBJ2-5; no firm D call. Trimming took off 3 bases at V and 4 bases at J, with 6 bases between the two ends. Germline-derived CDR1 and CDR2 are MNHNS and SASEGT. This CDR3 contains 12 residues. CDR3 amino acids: CASSEIGETQYF. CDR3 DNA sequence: TGTGCCAGCAGTGAGATCGGAGAGACCCAGTACTTC.

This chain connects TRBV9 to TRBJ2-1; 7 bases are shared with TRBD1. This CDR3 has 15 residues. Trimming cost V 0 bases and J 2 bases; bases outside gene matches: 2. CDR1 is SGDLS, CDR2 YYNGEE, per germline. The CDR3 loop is CASSVAGGPYNEQFF. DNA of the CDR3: TGTGCCAGCAGCGTAGCAGGGGGACCCTACAATGAGCAGTTCTTC.

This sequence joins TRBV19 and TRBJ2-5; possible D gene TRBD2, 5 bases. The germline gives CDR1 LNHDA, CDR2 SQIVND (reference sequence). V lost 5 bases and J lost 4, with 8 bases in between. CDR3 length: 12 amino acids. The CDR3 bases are TGTGCCAGTAGTCGGGGTGGAGAGACCCAGTACTTC. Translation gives CASSRGGETQYF.

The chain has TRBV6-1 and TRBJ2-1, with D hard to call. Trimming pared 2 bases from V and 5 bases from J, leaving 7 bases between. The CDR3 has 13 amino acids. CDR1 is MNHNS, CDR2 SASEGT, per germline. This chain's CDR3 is CASSETYDNEQFF. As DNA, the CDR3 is TGTGCCAGCAGTGAAACTTACGACAATGAGCAGTTCTTC.

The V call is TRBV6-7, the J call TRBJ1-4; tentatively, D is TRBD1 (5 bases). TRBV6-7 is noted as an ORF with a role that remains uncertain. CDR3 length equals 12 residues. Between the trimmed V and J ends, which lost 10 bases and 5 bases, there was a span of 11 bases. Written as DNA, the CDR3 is TGTGCCAAGGGACGGGAGAATGAAAAACTGTTTTTT. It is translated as CAKGRENEKLFF.

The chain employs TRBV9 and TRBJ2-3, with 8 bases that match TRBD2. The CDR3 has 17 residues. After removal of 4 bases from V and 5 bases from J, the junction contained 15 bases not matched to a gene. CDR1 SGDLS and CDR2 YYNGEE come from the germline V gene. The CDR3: CASSFTGYGGVLDTQYF. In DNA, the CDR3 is TGTGCCAGCAGCTTCACGGGGTACGGGGGGGTCTTAGATACGCAGTATTTT.

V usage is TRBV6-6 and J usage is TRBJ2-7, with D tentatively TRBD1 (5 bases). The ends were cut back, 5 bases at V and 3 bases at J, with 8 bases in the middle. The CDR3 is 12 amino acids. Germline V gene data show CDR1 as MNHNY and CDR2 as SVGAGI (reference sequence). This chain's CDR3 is CASSRDSYEQYF. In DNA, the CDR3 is TGTGCCAGCAGTCGTGACAGCTACGAGCAGTACTTC.

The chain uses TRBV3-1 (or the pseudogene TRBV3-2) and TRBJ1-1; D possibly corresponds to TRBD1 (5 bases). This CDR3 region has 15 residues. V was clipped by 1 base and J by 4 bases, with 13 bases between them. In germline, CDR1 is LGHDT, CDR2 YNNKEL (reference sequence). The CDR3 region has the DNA TGTGCCAGCAGCCAAGGTACGGGGGTGGCCACTGAAGCTTTCTTT. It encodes CASSQGTGVATEAFF.